This TCR beta chain was identified during a study of blood T cell repertoires in COVID-19. Study processing details: Amplification from reference gene primers served as the basis for estimated nucleated cell counts. Some clones are missing from TCRdb's copy, which holds only in-frame ones; the method was immunoSEQ multiplex PCR. The V and J calls and the clone size are those of that table, but D and trimming were determined from the DNA. The data show hundreds of thousands of clones, about nine tenths seen once. The study recruited people aged 18 to 89 years across around 23 US areas. Assignments of participants to cohorts depended upon their own reported clinical history. The receptor's source is a man in his fifties or sixties who had been exposed to COVID-19. Input material: PBMCs or T cells enriched from blood (not recorded which).

The CDR3 coding sequence is TGTGCCAGCAGCTTAGGAGGGGGCGAGACTGGAAACACCATATATTTT. Translated: CASSLGGGETGNTIYF. The chain recombines TRBV11-3 with TRBJ1-3; 7 nucleotides align to TRBD1. This CDR3 has 16 amino acids. CDR1 SGHNT and CDR2 YENEEA come from the germline V gene. Trimming at V came to 1 base and at J to 2 bases, leaving 5 bases not matched to a gene. Based on the CDR3 plus reference TRBV11-3 and TRBJ1-3, the full variable domain is EAGVVQSPRYKIIEKKQPVAFWCNPISGHNTLYWYLQNLGQGPELLIRYENEEAVDDSQLPKDRFSAERLKGVDSTLKIQPAELGDSAVYLCASSLGGGETGNTIYFGEGSWLTVV.